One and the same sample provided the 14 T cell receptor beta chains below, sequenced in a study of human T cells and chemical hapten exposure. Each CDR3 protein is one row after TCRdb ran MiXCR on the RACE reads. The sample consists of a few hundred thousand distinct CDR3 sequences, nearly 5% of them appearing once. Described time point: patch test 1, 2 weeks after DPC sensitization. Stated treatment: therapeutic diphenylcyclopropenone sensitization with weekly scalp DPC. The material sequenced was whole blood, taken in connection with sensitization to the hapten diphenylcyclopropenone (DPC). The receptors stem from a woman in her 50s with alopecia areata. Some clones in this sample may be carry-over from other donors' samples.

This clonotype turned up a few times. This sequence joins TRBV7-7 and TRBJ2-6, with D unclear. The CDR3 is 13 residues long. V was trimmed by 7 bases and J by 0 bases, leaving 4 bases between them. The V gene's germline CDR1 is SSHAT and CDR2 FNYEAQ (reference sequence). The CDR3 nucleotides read TGTGCCAGCATGAGCTCTGGGGCCAACGTCCTGACTTTC. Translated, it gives CASMSSGANVLTF.

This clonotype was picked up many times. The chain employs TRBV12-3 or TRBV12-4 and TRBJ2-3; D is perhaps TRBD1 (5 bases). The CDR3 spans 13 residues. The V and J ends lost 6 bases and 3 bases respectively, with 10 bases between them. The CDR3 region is CASSSDSTDTQYF. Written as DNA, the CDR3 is TGTGCCAGCAGCTCCGACAGTACAGATACGCAGTATTTT.

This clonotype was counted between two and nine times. The chain's CDR3 is CASRPLRTGGASSPLHF. In DNA form, the CDR3 reads TGTGCCAGCAGACCGTTAAGAACAGGGGGAGCAAGTTCACCCCTCCACTTT. The J gene is TRBJ1-6, the V gene TRBV6-2 or TRBV6-3; TRBD1 matches at 8 bases. CDR3 size: 17 residues. From germline, CDR1 is MNHEY and CDR2 SVGEGT. V lost 6 bases, J lost 9 bases, and 16 bases stayed unmatched.

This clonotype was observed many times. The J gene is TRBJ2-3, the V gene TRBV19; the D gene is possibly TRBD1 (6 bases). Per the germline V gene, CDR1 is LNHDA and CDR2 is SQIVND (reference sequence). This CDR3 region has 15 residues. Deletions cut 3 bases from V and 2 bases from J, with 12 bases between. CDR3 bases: TGTGCCAGTAGTATTTTGGGGGCTTACACAGATACGCAGTATTTT. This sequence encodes CASSILGAYTDTQYF. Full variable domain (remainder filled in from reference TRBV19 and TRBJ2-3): DGGITQSPKYLFRKEGQNVTLSCEQNLNHDAMYWYRQDPGQGLRLIYYSQIVNDFQKGDIAEGYSVSREKKESFPLTVTSAQKNPTAFYLCASSILGAYTDTQYFGPGTRLTVL.

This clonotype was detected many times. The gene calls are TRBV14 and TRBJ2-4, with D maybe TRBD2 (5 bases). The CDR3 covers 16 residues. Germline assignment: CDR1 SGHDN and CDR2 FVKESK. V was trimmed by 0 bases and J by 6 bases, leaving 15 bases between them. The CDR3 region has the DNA TGTGCCAGCAGCCAAGATCGAGGGTCCCTACCAAACATTCAGTACTTC. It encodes CASSQDRGSLPNIQYF.

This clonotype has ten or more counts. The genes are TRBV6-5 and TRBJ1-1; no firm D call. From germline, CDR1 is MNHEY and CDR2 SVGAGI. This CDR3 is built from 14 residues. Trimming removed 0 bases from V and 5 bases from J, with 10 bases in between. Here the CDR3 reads CASSYSPVRTEAFF. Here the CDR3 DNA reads TGTGCCAGCAGTTACTCGCCTGTTAGGACTGAAGCTTTCTTT.

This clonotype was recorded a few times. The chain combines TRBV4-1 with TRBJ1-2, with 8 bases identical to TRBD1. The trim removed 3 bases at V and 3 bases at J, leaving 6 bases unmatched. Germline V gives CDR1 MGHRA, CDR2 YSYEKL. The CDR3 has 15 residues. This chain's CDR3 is CASSQGQGADYGYTF. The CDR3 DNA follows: TGCGCCAGCAGCCAGGGTCAGGGGGCCGACTATGGCTACACCTTC.

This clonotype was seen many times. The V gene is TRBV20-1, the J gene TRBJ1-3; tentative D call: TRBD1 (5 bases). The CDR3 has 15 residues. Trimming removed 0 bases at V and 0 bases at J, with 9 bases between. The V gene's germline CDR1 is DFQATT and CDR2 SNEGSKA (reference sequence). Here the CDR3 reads CSARDLQVSGNTIYF. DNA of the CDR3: TGCAGTGCTAGAGACTTACAGGTCTCTGGAAACACCATATATTTT.

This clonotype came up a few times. CDR3 amino acids: CSLGGGDGYTF. CDR3 sequence (DNA): TGCAGCCTAGGGGGCGGAGATGGCTACACCTTC. V usage is TRBV29-1 and J usage is TRBJ1-2, with 7 positions matching TRBD1. This CDR3 has 11 residues. Germline lookup yields CDR1 SQVTM and CDR2 ANQGSEA. V lost 8 bases and J lost 6; bases outside the gene matches: 6.

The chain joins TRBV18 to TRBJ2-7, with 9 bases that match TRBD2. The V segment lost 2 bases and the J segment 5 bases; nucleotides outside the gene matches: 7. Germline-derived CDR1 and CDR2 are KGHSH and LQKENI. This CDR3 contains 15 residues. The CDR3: CASSPWLAGNDEQYF. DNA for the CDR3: TGTGCCAGCTCACCATGGCTAGCGGGGAACGACGAGCAGTACTTC.

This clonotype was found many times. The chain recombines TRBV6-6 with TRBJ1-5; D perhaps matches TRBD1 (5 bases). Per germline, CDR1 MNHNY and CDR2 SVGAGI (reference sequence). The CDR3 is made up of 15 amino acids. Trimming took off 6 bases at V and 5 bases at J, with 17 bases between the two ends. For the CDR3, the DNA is TGTGCCAGCAGCCTACGTAGCGGGGACGATCAGCCCCAGCATTTT. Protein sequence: CASSLRSGDDQPQHF.

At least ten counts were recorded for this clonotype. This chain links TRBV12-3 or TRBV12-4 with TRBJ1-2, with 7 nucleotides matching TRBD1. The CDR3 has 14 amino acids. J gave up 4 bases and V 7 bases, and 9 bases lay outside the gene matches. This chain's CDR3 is CASNNRQGVYGYTF. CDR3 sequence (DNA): TGTGCCAGCAACAATAGACAGGGAGTCTATGGCTACACCTTC.

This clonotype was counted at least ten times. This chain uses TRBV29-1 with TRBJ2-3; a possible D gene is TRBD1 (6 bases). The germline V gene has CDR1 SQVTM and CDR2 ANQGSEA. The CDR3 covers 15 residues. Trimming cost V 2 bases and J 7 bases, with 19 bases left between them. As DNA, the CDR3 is TGCAGCGTTGAAAAGGCAGGGGACGGTGGAAATACGCAGTATTTT. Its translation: CSVEKAGDGGNTQYF.

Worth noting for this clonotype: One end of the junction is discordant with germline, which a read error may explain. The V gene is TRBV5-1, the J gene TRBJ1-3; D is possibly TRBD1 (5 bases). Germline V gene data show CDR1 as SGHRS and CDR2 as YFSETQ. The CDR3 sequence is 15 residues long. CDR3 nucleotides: TGCCCCAGCAGTAGGGGCAGTTCCTCTGGAAACACCATATATTTT. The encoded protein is CPSSRGSSSGNTIYF.